This T cell receptor (beta chain) derives from a study of blood T cell repertoires in COVID-19 (TCRdb year 2020). In the study overall: Collaborator samples came from the United States, Italy and Spain and covered acute and convalescent phases of COVID-19. The material from the prospective study consisted of cDNA or gDNA derived from T cells, B-cell-depleted T cells, or PBMCs. Sample metadata almost always included a de-identified subject ID, COVID-19 status, age in years and sex. The samples were drawn from two sources: the first 160 participants of the ongoing ImmuneRACE study, and approximately 1,300 subjects contributed by 6 global collaborators. The repertoires were released in a freely available public database meant as a resource for research on the immune response to SARS-CoV-2. HLA class I and class II types, where available, came from metadata supplied by the sample provider rather than from assay-based typing. The dataset comprised deeply sampled blood TCRbeta repertoires from subjects exposed to, actively infected with, or recovered from COVID-19.

The CDR3 runs 13 amino acids, cysteine and phenylalanine included. The retained sequence is limited to the CDR3, 39 bases, with the frame set at the first base. V and J lose 7 bases and 0 bases, and a span of 10 bases separates them. From the germline V gene, CDR1 is MNHEY and CDR2 is SVGAGI. About this clone itself: Its antigen specificity is not known. No qualities accompany the bases; no much larger clone lies one base away.

Enrolling through a virtual design, the prospective study's participants ranged in age from roughly 18 to 89 years and lived across roughly 23 United States geographic areas. To assign participants to cohorts, the prospective study relied on clinical history that participants themselves reported in a screening survey and a study questionnaire. ImmuneRACE Cohort 3 recovered participants were defined by two consecutive negative NP/OP PCR tests, healthcare professional clearance, or symptom resolution. In the prospective study, whole blood, serum and a nasopharyngeal or oropharyngeal swab were collected from each participant by mobile phlebotomists. Additional blood draws and questionnaires over an approximately two-month period could optionally be provided by prospective study participants. Blood samples from the prospective study were shipped frozen or at room temperature prior to DNA extraction.

Beyond this particular receptor, the publication reports: Clinical and demographic metadata were provided uncurated, with the amount varying by source and participant.

TCRbeta CDR3 regions were amplified from genomic DNA using the immunoSEQ Assay, a bias-controlled multiplex PCR. The published analysis was carried out like this. Nucleated cell counts per sample were estimated from amplification of reference gene primers within the assay. Sequence reads were collapsed and filtered to measure the absolute abundance of every unique TCRbeta CDR3 rearrangement. For each sample, productive Simpson clonality was calculated as the square root of Simpson's diversity index across productive rearrangements. The clones in this table, taken by TCRdb from immuneACCESS, are in-frame only. Not every clone is retained; where verified, under half of the shortfall comes from an unresolved V gene, and the cause of the rest is unknown. From that table come the V and J calls and clone size; the DNA was used to work out D and trimming. This sample has 350,000 to 450,000 clones in its table, and approximately 92% of those were observed once. The ten top clones hold about 1.1% of the sample.

The sample taken for sequencing was PBMCs or T cells enriched from blood (not recorded which). The V and J segments used are TRBV6-5 and TRBJ2-7, with a tentative D gene TRBD2 over 5 matching bases. The sequence derives from a man between 25 and 39 years old who had recovered from COVID-19. The encoded CDR3 is CASIRGSSYEQYF. The DNA is TGTGCCAGCATACGGGGAAGCTCCTACGAGCAGTACTTC.